A single sample is the source of the 16 T cell receptor beta chains below, sequenced in a study of blood T cell repertoires in COVID-19. TCRdb's table, derived via immunoSEQ multiplex PCR, lists solely in-frame clones and lacks some. The data contain 65,000 to 95,000 clones, roughly nine tenths of them singletons. The sample taken for sequencing was peripheral blood. All receptors come from a man older than 75 with acute or convalescent COVID-19.

The chain employs TRBV9 and TRBJ1-3; D is undetermined. From germline, CDR1 is SGDLS and CDR2 YYNGEE. V was pared by 3 bases and J by 2 bases, with 9 bases between. The CDR3 consists of 14 residues. The CDR3 DNA reads TGTGCCAGCAGCGGAAACATCCCTGGAAACACCATATATTTT. Its translation: CASSGNIPGNTIYF.

The chain employs TRBV6-5 and TRBJ2-7; D unresolved. The V end was cut by 0 bases, the J end by 0 bases, with 6 bases between. The CDR3 extends over 14 amino acids. The germline CDR1 and CDR2 sequences are MNHEY and SVGAGI. The chain's CDR3 is CASSYSQSSYEQYF. The CDR3 DNA sequence: TGTGCCAGCAGTTACTCACAGTCCTCCTACGAGCAGTACTTC.

The J gene is TRBJ1-5, the V gene TRBV7-8; D unclear. CDR1 SGHVS and CDR2 FQNEAQ come from the germline V gene. The CDR3 is 14 amino acids. Trimming stripped 4 bases from V and 4 bases from J, with 11 bases between. The DNA of the CDR3 is TGTGCCAGCAGCTACGGACTCTTAAATCAGCCCCAGCATTTT. Its translation is CASSYGLLNQPQHF.

This chain connects TRBV6-5 to TRBJ1-4; perhaps TRBD1 as D (6 bases). The length of the CDR3 is 15 residues. Germline V gives CDR1 MNHEY, CDR2 SVGAGI. The V end lost 5 bases, the J end lost 7 bases, and 17 bases lay between the germline ends. The CDR3 region is CASSHLQGSGEKLFF. CDR3 nucleotide sequence: TGTGCCAGCAGTCATTTGCAGGGGTCAGGTGAAAAACTGTTTTTT.

The chain combines TRBV12-3 or TRBV12-4 with TRBJ2-3; D gene ambiguous. This CDR3 has 12 amino acids. V was shortened by 4 bases and J by 2 bases, with 4 bases between the two germline ends. The CDR3 reads CASSSVTDTQYF. In nucleotides, the CDR3 is TGTGCCAGCAGTTCAGTCACAGATACGCAGTATTTT.

The V and J genes are TRBV7-2 and TRBJ2-1; D might be TRBD1 (6 bases). V lost 5 bases, J lost 6 bases, and 20 bases lay in between. The germline V gene has CDR1 SGHTA and CDR2 FQGNSA. There are 16 residues in the CDR3. CDR3 sequence (DNA): TGTGCCAGCAGCCCAGCAGGTCAGGGGATGGTCAATGAGCAGTTCTTC. Its protein is CASSPAGQGMVNEQFF. Full variable domain (outside the CDR3, taken from reference TRBV7-2 and TRBJ2-1): GAGVSQSPSNKVTEKGKDVELRCDPISGHTALYWYRQSLGQGLEFLIYFQGNSAPDKSGLPSDRFSAERTGGSVSTLTIQRTQQEDSAVYLCASSPAGQGMVNEQFFGPGTRLTVL.

This chain joins TRBV29-1 and TRBJ1-3, with D uncertain. The germline V gene encodes CDR1 SQVTM and CDR2 ANQGSEA. The V and J ends lost 0 bases and 0 bases respectively, with 3 bases between them. The CDR3 has 13 amino acids. CDR3 region: CSVEDLSGNTIYF. CDR3 nucleotides: TGCAGCGTTGAAGACCTCTCTGGAAACACCATATATTTT.

The chain is built from TRBV29-1 and TRBJ1-2; tentatively, D is TRBD1 (6 bases). The CDR3 runs 14 residues. Per germline, CDR1 SQVTM and CDR2 ANQGSEA. With 1 base removed from V and 1 base from J, the gap between germline ends came to 10 bases. CDR3 coding DNA: TGCAGCGTTGAAGGAGGGGGTCGTAACTATGGCTACACCTTC. It is translated as CSVEGGGRNYGYTF.

This chain joins TRBV19 and TRBJ1-1, with 8 bases matching TRBD1. V was pared by 3 bases and J by 7 bases, with 4 bases of the junction left unmatched. Germline CDR1 reads LNHDA; CDR2 reads SQIVND (reference sequence). The CDR3 loop spans 13 amino acids. The CDR3 DNA reads as TGTGCCAGTAGTATGGACAGGGCCGGTGAAGCTTTCTTT. Amino acid sequence: CASSMDRAGEAFF.

The chain carries TRBV2 and TRBJ2-3, with D hard to call. Trimming took off 4 bases at V and 4 bases at J, with 3 bases between the two ends. From germline, CDR1 is SNHLY and CDR2 FYNNEI. The CDR3 sequence is 11 residues long. CDR3 nucleotide sequence: TGTGCCAGCAGTGCGGCAGATACGCAGTATTTT. It codes for CASSAADTQYF.

The V call is TRBV11-2, the J call TRBJ1-1, with TRBD1 matching over 7 bases. Germline CDR1 reads SGHAT; CDR2 reads FQNNGV. The CDR3 length is 15 residues. The V and J ends lost 5 bases and 3 bases, in that order; junction bases with no gene match: 9. The CDR3 sequence: CASSRGQPLDTEAFF. In DNA, the CDR3 is TGTGCCAGCAGCCGGGGACAGCCTTTAGACACTGAAGCTTTCTTT.

CDR3 sequence reads: CASSETPGTGAYEQYF. Here the CDR3 DNA reads TGTGCCAGTAGTGAGACTCCCGGGACAGGGGCCTACGAGCAGTACTTC. The rearrangement links TRBV19 to TRBJ2-7, with 10 bases aligning to TRBD1. The CDR3 is 16 residues long. The V gene end was trimmed by 5 bases and the J gene end by 2 bases; junction bases not matched to a gene: 9. The germline V gene encodes CDR1 LNHDA and CDR2 SQIVND (reference sequence).

This chain links TRBV2 with TRBJ1-4, with TRBD1 matching over 8 bases. From germline, CDR1 is SNHLY and CDR2 FYNNEI. V lost 4 bases and J lost 8; bases outside the gene matches: 9. The CDR3 spans 15 residues. The CDR3 reads CASSAGRGLGEKLFF. CDR3 DNA sequence: TGTGCCAGCAGTGCGGGCAGGGGGCTCGGGGAAAAACTGTTTTTT.

The chain recombines TRBV11-2 with TRBJ2-6; 12 bases map to TRBD2. This CDR3 contains 15 residues. The junction had 4 bases not matched to a gene; V was cut back by 5 bases and J by 8 bases. Germline V gene data show CDR1 as SGHAT and CDR2 as FQNNGV. CDR3 coding DNA: TGTGCCAGCAGCCAGCTAGCGGGAGGGCCCAACGTCCTGACTTTC. Protein product: CASSQLAGGPNVLTF.

The chain links TRBV5-6 to TRBJ1-1, with TRBD1 as a possible D gene (5 bases). The germline V gene has CDR1 SGHDT and CDR2 YYEEEE. Trimming took off 4 bases at V and 3 bases at J, with 10 bases between the two ends. This CDR3 spans 13 amino acids. This chain's CDR3 is CASSLPGHTEAFF. CDR3 nucleotides: TGTGCCAGCAGCCTCCCAGGGCACACTGAAGCTTTCTTT. Variable domain in full (rest from reference TRBV5-6 and TRBJ1-1): DAGVTQSPTHLIKTRGQQVTLRCSPKSGHDTVSWYQQALGQGPQFIFQYYEEEERQRGNFPDRFSGHQFPNYSSELNVNALLLGDSALYLCASSLPGHTEAFFGQGTRLTVV.

The rearrangement uses TRBV19 and TRBJ2-1, with a tentative D call TRBD2 (6 bases). Germline V lookup: CDR1 LNHDA, CDR2 SQIVND (reference sequence). V shed 3 bases and J shed 8 bases, with 14 bases lying between them. The CDR3 consists of 14 residues. CDR3 region: CASSMRAGRDEQFF. Written as DNA, the CDR3 is TGTGCCAGTAGTATGAGGGCGGGAAGGGATGAGCAGTTCTTC.